What follows is one T cell receptor beta chain and its context. This record comes from a study of T cell changes during pregnancy in multiple sclerosis. With 3 bases removed from V and 0 bases from J, the gap between germline ends came to 6 bases. CDR1 and CDR2 from the germline V gene are MDHEN and SYDVKM. The CDR3 is 13 residues long. Data came from immunoSEQ multiplex PCR; TCRdb stores just in-frame clones and leaves some out. The sample has about 80,000 clones; just over 90% are singletons. The sequence was collected from a female donor with multiple sclerosis, enrolled in a pregnancy study. Source: peripheral blood, taken before pregnancy. The rearrangement joins TRBV28 to TRBJ2-7; D call uncertain. CDR3 residues: CASSFESSYEQYF. DNA for the CDR3: TGTGCCAGCAGTTTTGAGAGCTCCTACGAGCAGTACTTC. Variable domain in full (rest from reference TRBV28 and TRBJ2-7): DVKVTQSSRYLVKRTGEKVFLECVQDMDHENMFWYRQDPGLGLRLIYFSYDVKMKEKGDIPEGYSVSREKKERFSLILESASTNQTSMYLCASSFESSYEQYFGPGTRLTVT.